Listed below are T cell receptor beta chains from one sample, sequenced in a study of T cells in Graves' hyperthyroidism and ophthalmopathy. In TCRdb, the multiplex PCR reads were re-called with MiXCR into one record per CDR3 protein. The repertoire has about 350,000 distinct CDR3 sequences, about 15% of them found once; the top ten carry under 30%. The sample was blood. The receptors derive from a woman in her thirties with Graves' hyperthyroidism. CDR3s include the opening cysteine and the closing phenylalanine or tryptophan. The D gene is left open where the match is weak. The listing skips clone size in some rows; elsewhere it reads once, few, many or a size class.

V: TRBV7-9
D: .
size: few
J: TRBJ2-7
DNA: TGTGCCAGCAGCTCCTCACGACTGAATCCGGACGAGCAGTACTTC
CDR3: CASSSSRLNPDEQYF

V: TRBV19
D: TRBD1
size: .
J: TRBJ1-2
DNA: TGTGCCAGTAGTTATGGACAGGGCAACAATGGCTACACCTTC
CDR3: CASSYGQGNNGYTF

V: TRBV5-5
D: TRBD2
size: many
J: TRBJ2-1
DNA: TGTGCCAGCAGCTCCGCTAGCGGGGGCAATGAGCAGTTCTTC
CDR3: CASSSASGGNEQFF

V: TRBV7-9
D: .
size: .
J: TRBJ2-4
DNA: TGTGCCAGCAGCTTAGAGGGCACTATTGCCAAAAACATTCAGTACTTC
CDR3: CASSLEGTIAKNIQYF

V: TRBV7-8
D: .
size: many
J: TRBJ2-7
DNA: TGTGCCAGCAGCCCTCACGGTATTCCCACCTACGAGCAGTACTTC
CDR3: CASSPHGIPTYEQYF

V: TRBV6-1
D: TRBD1
size: .
J: TRBJ1-5
DNA: TGTGCCAGCTTATTACAGGGGTCGTTCAATCAGCCCCAGCATTTT
CDR3: CASLLQGSFNQPQHF

V: TRBV19
D: TRBD2
size: many
J: TRBJ2-3
DNA: TGTGCCAGTAGCCCGAGCGGGACGGGGGCAGATACGCAGTATTTT
CDR3: CASSPSGTGADTQYF

V: TRBV13
D: .
size: many
J: TRBJ2-7
DNA: TGTGCCAGCAGCTTAATCTCCTCCGAGCAGTACTTC
CDR3: CASSLISSEQYF

V: TRBV6-1
D: .
size: many
J: TRBJ2-7
DNA: TGTGCCAGCAGTGAAGCCACTCACGAGCAGTACTTC
CDR3: CASSEATHEQYF

V: TRBV28
D: .
size: few
J: TRBJ1-5
DNA: TGTGCCAGCAGTTTACCGGATCAGCCCCAGCATTTT
CDR3: CASSLPDQPQHF

V: TRBV6-2/TRBV6-3
D: .
size: few
J: TRBJ2-1
DNA: TGTGCCAGCACAGTGTCGGGAAGCCATGAGCAGTTCTTC
CDR3: CASTVSGSHEQFF

V: TRBV29-1
D: TRBD2
size: few
J: TRBJ2-3
DNA: TGCAGCGTTGGGGGACTAGCGGGAGCCATCACAGATACGCAGTATTTT
CDR3: CSVGGLAGAITDTQYF

V: TRBV2
D: .
size: many
J: TRBJ2-7
DNA: TGTGCCAGCATTCAGCAGGACTACGAGCAGTACTTC
CDR3: CASIQQDYEQYF

V: TRBV27
D: .
size: few
J: TRBJ1-2
DNA: TGTGCCAGCAGTTCCCTTTGGAGAGTCCCCTATGGCTACACCTTC
CDR3: CASSSLWRVPYGYTF

V: TRBV7-6
D: .
size: many
J: TRBJ1-1
DNA: TGTGCCAGCAGCCTCTCCCTGCGGGGGGGCTTGAACACTGAAGCTTTCTTT
CDR3: CASSLSLRGGLNTEAFF

V: TRBV20-1
D: .
size: .
J: TRBJ1-3
DNA: TGCAGTGCTAGAGGGGGCAGCAACAGGGGAAACACCATATATTTT
CDR3: CSARGGSNRGNTIYF

V: TRBV7-2
D: TRBD2
size: .
J: TRBJ2-1
DNA: TGTGCCAGCAGCTCTCAACTAGCGGGAGATACTGAGCAGTTCTTC
CDR3: CASSSQLAGDTEQFF

V: TRBV7-9
D: .
size: many
J: TRBJ2-4
DNA: TGTGCCAGCAGCCAAACCGGGGCGGACAAAAACATTCAGTACTTC
CDR3: CASSQTGADKNIQYF

V: TRBV5-8
D: .
size: .
J: TRBJ2-1
DNA: TGTGCCAGCGGAGACAGTCTCTACAATGAGCAGTTCTTC
CDR3: CASGDSLYNEQFF

V: TRBV5-1
D: .
size: few
J: TRBJ2-7
DNA: TGCGCCAGCAGCCCGGAACAGGGCGCGCACGAGCAGTACTTC
CDR3: CASSPEQGAHEQYF

V: TRBV29-1
D: .
size: many
J: TRBJ1-2
DNA: TGCAGCGTTGATAGCAGGGACTCTAACTATGGCTACACCTTC
CDR3: CSVDSRDSNYGYTF

V: TRBV20-1
D: .
size: many
J: TRBJ1-2
DNA: TGCAGTGCTGTGGACGGAGGCAGGGACTATGGCTACACCTTC
CDR3: CSAVDGGRDYGYTF